Shown below are 18 T cell receptor beta chains from a single sample sequenced in a study of Ad26.COV2.S vaccination and SARS-CoV-2 variants. Produced via immunoSEQ multiplex PCR; TCRdb's table is partial and in-frame only. The sample includes roughly 350,000 clones, about 85% of them seen just once. The treatment denotes: some 19 received Ad26.COV2.S at low or high dose, single or two shots; a few received placebo; per-sample allocation not given. On day 63 after the first injection, vaccine and placebo recipients gave samples. Material: peripheral blood, obtained in a trial of Ad26.COV2.S vaccine versus placebo. These receptors originate from a person between 18 and 65 years old who received the Ad26.COV2.S COVID-19 vaccine or a placebo.

CDR3 amino acids: CASSLSDRGSNQPQHF. The CDR3 DNA reads as TGTGCCAGCAGCTTATCCGACAGGGGAAGTAATCAGCCCCAGCATTTT. The chain combines TRBV7-8 with TRBJ1-5; TRBD1 aligns across 8 bases. Trimming cost V 2 bases and J 4 bases; bases outside gene matches: 7. Germline V gene sequence: CDR1 SGHVS, CDR2 FQNEAQ. The CDR3 loop spans 16 amino acids.

There are a few counts of this clone. J is TRBJ2-5 and V is TRBV12-3 or TRBV12-4; tentative D call: TRBD2 (6 bases). The CDR3 has 13 residues. The V end lost 7 bases, the J end lost 1 base, and 10 bases lay between the germline ends. CDR3 amino acids: CASTSGLQETQYF. CDR3 in DNA: TGTGCCAGCACCTCGGGACTCCAAGAGACCCAGTACTTC.

This clone was seen only once. The CDR3 region is CASSLVGMGYEQYF. The CDR3 DNA follows: TGTGCCAGCAGCTTGGTAGGGATGGGCTACGAGCAGTACTTC. The rearrangement uses TRBV5-6 and TRBJ2-7; D is unclear. With 0 bases removed from V and 3 bases from J, the gap between germline ends came to 10 bases. The CDR3 loop spans 14 amino acids. Germline values: CDR1 SGHDT, CDR2 YYEEEE.

The chain carries TRBV7-8 and TRBJ1-5; D ambiguous. CDR1 and CDR2 (germline): SGHVS, FQNEAQ. Trimming took 5 bases from V and 2 from J, leaving 13 bases between them. The CDR3 sequence is 15 residues long. DNA for the CDR3: TGTGCCAGCAGCCTCGGGTTTCTGGGCAATCAGCCCCAGCATTTT. Translated, it gives CASSLGFLGNQPQHF.

The chain combines TRBV5-4 with TRBJ2-7; a weak D match, TRBD1 (7 bases). The germline gives CDR1 SGHNT, CDR2 YYREEE (reference sequence). This CDR3 spans 16 amino acids. Trimming took 4 bases from V and 4 from J, leaving 21 bases between them. The CDR3, as DNA: TGTGCCAGCAGCATCCTCCGAGGAGGGGGCGAGTACGAGCAGTACTTC. Translation gives CASSILRGGGEYEQYF.

This chain connects TRBV28 to TRBJ2-5; D possibly corresponds to TRBD2 (6 bases). CDR3 length equals 13 residues. Germline V gene sequence: CDR1 MDHEN, CDR2 SYDVKM. Trimming removed 6 bases from V and 1 base from J, with 9 bases in between. Written as DNA, the CDR3 is TGTGCCAGCAGACGGACTATCCAAGAGACCCAGTACTTC. Amino acids: CASRRTIQETQYF.

This chain links TRBV10-3 with TRBJ1-4, with TRBD1 identical over 8 bases. Germline CDR1 reads ENHRY; CDR2 reads SYGVKD. The CDR3 totals 15 residues. V dropped 5 bases and J dropped 4; count of bases not matched to a gene: 6. The CDR3 spells CAISLSGQGNEKLFF. DNA of the CDR3: TGTGCCATCAGTCTCTCCGGACAGGGTAATGAAAAACTGTTTTTT.

The V and J genes are TRBV2 and TRBJ2-7, with unresolved D. This CDR3 comprises 12 residues. V was trimmed by 4 bases and J by 2 bases, leaving 6 bases between them. The germline CDR1 and CDR2 sequences are SNHLY and FYNNEI. Here the CDR3 reads CASSVTAYEQYF. The CDR3 DNA reads TGTGCCAGCAGTGTAACAGCCTACGAGCAGTACTTC.

The chain has TRBV2 and TRBJ1-2, with 8 nucleotides matching TRBD1. J was trimmed by 6 bases and V by 3 bases; bases with no gene match: 6. This CDR3 is built from 14 residues. Germline V CDR1 and CDR2: SNHLY, FYNNEI. This CDR3 reads CASSDDRGPDGYTF. The CDR3 DNA reads TGTGCCAGCAGTGATGACAGGGGTCCTGATGGCTACACCTTC.

The chain links TRBV24-1 to TRBJ2-2; weak D call: TRBD2 (6 bases). V was trimmed by 4 bases and J by 7 bases, leaving 15 bases between them. This CDR3 is 15 amino acids long. Looked up from germline, CDR1 is KGHDR and CDR2 is SFDVKD. The CDR3 DNA follows: TGTGCCACCAGTGAAACGGCGGCCGGGAGCGGGGAGCTGTTTTTT. This codes for CATSETAAGSGELFF.

The chain has TRBV14 and TRBJ2-3, with D tentatively TRBD2 (6 bases). Germline-derived CDR1 and CDR2 are SGHDN and FVKESK. This CDR3 region has 17 residues. V dropped 4 bases and J dropped 5 bases, with 22 bases sitting between them. The CDR3 region has the DNA TGTGCCAGCAGCCGTCGATCGGGCGGGATTCAAGTAGATACGCAGTATTTT. This translates into CASSRRSGGIQVDTQYF.

The chain is built from TRBV7-9 and TRBJ2-7; 10 positions match TRBD1. V trimming: 4 bases; J trimming: 6 bases; junction bases outside the gene matches: 6. Germline V CDR1 and CDR2: SEHNR, FQNEAQ (reference sequence). CDR3 length equals 14 residues. This CDR3 reads CASSSRDRGSEQYF. Written as DNA, the CDR3 is TGTGCCAGCAGCTCCCGGGACAGGGGAAGCGAGCAGTACTTC.

The J gene is TRBJ2-5, the V gene TRBV3-1 (or the pseudogene TRBV3-2); 7 positions agree with TRBD2. V lost 1 base, J lost 2 bases, and 4 bases stayed unmatched. The CDR3 loop spans 15 amino acids. Germline V gives CDR1 LGHDT, CDR2 YNNKEL (reference sequence). The CDR3 reads CASSQATSPQETQYF. The CDR3, as DNA: TGTGCCAGCAGCCAAGCGACTAGCCCTCAAGAGACCCAGTACTTC.

This chain links TRBV5-1 with TRBJ1-6, with 9 bases fitting TRBD1. The junction had 8 bases not matched to a gene; V was cut back by 0 bases and J by 7 bases. This CDR3 has 17 residues. In germline, CDR1 is SGHRS, CDR2 YFSETQ. CDR3 bases: TGCGCCAGCAGCTTGGTGGCCACCGGGACAGGGAATTCACCCCTCCACTTT. This sequence encodes CASSLVATGTGNSPLHF. Full variable domain (remainder filled in from reference TRBV5-1 and TRBJ1-6): KAGVTQTPRYLIKTRGQQVTLSCSPISGHRSVSWYQQTPGQGLQFLFEYFSETQRNKGNFPGRFSGRQFSNSRSEMNVSTLELGDSALYLCASSLVATGTGNSPLHFGNGTRLTVT.

The V and J genes are TRBV11-2 and TRBJ1-5; no reliable D call. Trimming removed 2 bases at V and 6 bases at J, with 8 bases between. The CDR3 sequence is 13 residues long. Germline loops: CDR1 SGHAT, CDR2 FQNNGV. CDR3 region: CASSLLSSQPQHF. In nucleotides, the CDR3 is TGTGCCAGCAGCTTACTGTCGAGTCAGCCCCAGCATTTT.

The gene calls are TRBV7-2 and TRBJ2-2, with D unresolved. The V and J ends lost 4 bases and 2 bases respectively, with 5 bases between them. CDR3 length equals 13 residues. Germline CDR1 is SGHTA and CDR2 is FQGNSA. As DNA, the CDR3 is TGTGCCAGCAGCTCAACAAACACCGGGGAGCTGTTTTTT. Residues: CASSSTNTGELFF.

V and J are TRBV27 and TRBJ2-7, with 11 nucleotides matching TRBD2. Per the germline V gene, CDR1 is MNHEY and CDR2 is SMNVEV (reference sequence). With V trimmed by 8 bases and J by 0 bases, 12 bases remained unmatched. The CDR3 runs 17 residues. CDR3 protein: CASLRLAGGLSSYEQYF. The CDR3, as DNA: TGTGCCAGCCTCAGGCTAGCGGGAGGCCTGAGCTCCTACGAGCAGTACTTC.

V is TRBV7-2 and J is TRBJ1-2; the match to TRBD1 covers 7 bases. Per the germline V gene, CDR1 is SGHTA and CDR2 is FQGNSA. This CDR3 region has 12 residues. The junction had 8 bases not matched to a gene; V was cut back by 5 bases and J by 11 bases. CDR3 loop: CASSPGQPLYTF. The CDR3 nucleotides read TGTGCCAGCAGCCCGGGACAGCCTCTTTACACCTTC.